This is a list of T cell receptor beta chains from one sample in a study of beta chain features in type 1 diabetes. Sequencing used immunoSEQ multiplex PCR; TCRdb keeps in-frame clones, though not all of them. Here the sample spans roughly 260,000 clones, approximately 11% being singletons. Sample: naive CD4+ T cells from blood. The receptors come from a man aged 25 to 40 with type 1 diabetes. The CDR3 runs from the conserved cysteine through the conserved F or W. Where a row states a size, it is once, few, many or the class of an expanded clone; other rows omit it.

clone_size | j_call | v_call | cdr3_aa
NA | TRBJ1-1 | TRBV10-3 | CAMRGQQNTEAFF
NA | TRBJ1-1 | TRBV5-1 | CASSLAVSDEAFF
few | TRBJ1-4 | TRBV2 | CASSAGQEKLFF
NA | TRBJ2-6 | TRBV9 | CASSVLGAGANVLTF
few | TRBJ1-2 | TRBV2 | CASSVGALNTF
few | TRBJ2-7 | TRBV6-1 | CASGLRSRGHDEQYF
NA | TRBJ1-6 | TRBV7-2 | CASSTEGGSPLHF
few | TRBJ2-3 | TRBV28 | CASSSSTGSTDTQYF
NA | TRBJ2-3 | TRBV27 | CASSLGTADTQYF
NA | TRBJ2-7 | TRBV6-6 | CASSLGHPEEQYF
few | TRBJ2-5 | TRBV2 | CAISATGDGETQYF
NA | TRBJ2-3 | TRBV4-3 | CASSQESLARDTQYF
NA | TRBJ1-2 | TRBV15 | CASRPSANYGYTF
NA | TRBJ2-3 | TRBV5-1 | CASRPMTSGGARDTQYF
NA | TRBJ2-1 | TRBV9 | CASSVSLTGRLNEQFF
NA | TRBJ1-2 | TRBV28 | CASSGQGLDYGYTF